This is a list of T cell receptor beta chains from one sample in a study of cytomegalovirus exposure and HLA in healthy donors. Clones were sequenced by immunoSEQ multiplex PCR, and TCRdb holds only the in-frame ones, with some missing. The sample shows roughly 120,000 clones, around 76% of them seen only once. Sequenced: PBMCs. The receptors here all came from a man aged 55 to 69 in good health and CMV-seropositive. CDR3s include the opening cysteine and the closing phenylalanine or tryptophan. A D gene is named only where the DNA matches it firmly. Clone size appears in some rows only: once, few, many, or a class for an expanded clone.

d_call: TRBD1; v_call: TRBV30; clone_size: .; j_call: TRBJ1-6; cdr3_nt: TGTGCCTGGAGTCTCCCGGACAGGGCCAATTCACCCCTCCACTTT; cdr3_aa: CAWSLPDRANSPLHF
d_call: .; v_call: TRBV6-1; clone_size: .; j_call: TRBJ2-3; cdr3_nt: TGTGCCAGCGGCGGACTGGGTGGGGATACGCAGTATTTT; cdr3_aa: CASGGLGGDTQYF
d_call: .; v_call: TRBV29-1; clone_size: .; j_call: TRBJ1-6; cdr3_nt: TGCAGCGTTTCAACAGGGTTTAATTCACCCCTCCACTTT; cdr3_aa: CSVSTGFNSPLHF
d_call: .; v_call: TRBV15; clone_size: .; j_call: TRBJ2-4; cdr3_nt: TGTGCCACCAGCAGCCGGGGGACTGGGGGTAAGGGCATTCAGTACTTC; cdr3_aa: CATSSRGTGGKGIQYF
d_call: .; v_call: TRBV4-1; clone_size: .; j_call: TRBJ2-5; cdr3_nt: TGCGCCAGCAGCTACGGGAGTACGGCGGGCACCCAAGAGACCCAGTACTTC; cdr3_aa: CASSYGSTAGTQETQYF
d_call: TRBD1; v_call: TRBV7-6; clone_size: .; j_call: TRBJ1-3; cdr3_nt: TGTGCCAGCAGCTTGGACAGGGCGACTGGAAACACCATATATTTT; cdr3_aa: CASSLDRATGNTIYF
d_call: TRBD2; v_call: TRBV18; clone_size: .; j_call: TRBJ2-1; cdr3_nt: TGTGCCAGCTCACGGGGGGTAGCGGGAATCTACAATGAGCAGTTCTTC; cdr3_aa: CASSRGVAGIYNEQFF
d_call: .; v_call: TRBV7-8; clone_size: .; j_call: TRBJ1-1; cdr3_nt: TGTGCCAGCAGCCTGGGGGGTGGAACTGAAGCTTTCTTT; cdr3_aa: CASSLGGGTEAFF
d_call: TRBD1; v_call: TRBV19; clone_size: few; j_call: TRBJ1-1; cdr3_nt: TGTGCCAGTATAGGGTCGACAGGGTCCCCGAACACTGAAGCTTTCTTT; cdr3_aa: CASIGSTGSPNTEAFF
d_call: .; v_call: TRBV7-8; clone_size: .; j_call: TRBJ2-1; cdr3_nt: TGTGCCAGCAGCTCTTATATGAGGCGGGGGCCGTACAATGAGCAGTTCTTC; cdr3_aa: CASSSYMRRGPYNEQFF
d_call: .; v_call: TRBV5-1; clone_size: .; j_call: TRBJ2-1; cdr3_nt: TGCGCCAGCAGCTTGCTCGGGGAGCAGTTCTTC; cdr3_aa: CASSLLGEQFF
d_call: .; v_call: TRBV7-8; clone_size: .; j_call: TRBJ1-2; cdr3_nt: TGTGCCAGCAGCTTATCAACAGGGCGTAACTATGGCTACACCTTC; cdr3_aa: CASSLSTGRNYGYTF
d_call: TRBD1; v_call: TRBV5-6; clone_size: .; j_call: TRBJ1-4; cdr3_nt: TGTGCCAGCAGCTCGGATTTTGGGACAGGGGTGGAAAAACTGTTTTTT; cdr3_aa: CASSSDFGTGVEKLFF
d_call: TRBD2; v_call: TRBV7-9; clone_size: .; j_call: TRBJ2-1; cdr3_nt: TGTGCCAGCAGCTTAGTTCGGACTAGCAGCTACAATGAGCAGTTCTTC; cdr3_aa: CASSLVRTSSYNEQFF
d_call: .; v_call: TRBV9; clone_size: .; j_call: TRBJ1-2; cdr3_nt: TGTGCCAGCAGCGGGTCAGGATACTATGGCTACACCTTC; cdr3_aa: CASSGSGYYGYTF
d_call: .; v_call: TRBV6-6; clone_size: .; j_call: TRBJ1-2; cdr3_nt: TGTGCCAGCAGTCTGGAAGGGGTAGGCCTATACACCTTC; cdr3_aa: CASSLEGVGLYTF
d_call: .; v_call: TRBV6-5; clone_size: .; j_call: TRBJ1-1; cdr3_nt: TGTGCCAGCAGTTATCGGGGGGTCGGCACTGAAGCTTTCTTT; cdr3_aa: CASSYRGVGTEAFF
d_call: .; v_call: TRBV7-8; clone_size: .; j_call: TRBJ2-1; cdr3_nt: TGTGCCAGCAGCTTCGCGTTCAGCGATGAGCAGTTCTTC; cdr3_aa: CASSFAFSDEQFF
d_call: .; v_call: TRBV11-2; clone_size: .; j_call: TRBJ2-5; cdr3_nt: TGTGCCAGCAGCTTAGGACGGGGGGCAACCGAAGAGACCCAGTACTTC; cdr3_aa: CASSLGRGATEETQYF
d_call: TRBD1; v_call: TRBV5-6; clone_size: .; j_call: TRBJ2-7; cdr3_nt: TGTGCCAGCAGCTTGGGGCAGGGGGCGCGAGAGCAGTACTTC; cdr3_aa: CASSLGQGAREQYF
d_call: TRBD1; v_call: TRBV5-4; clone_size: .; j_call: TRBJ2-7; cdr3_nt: TGTGCCAGCAGCACCCAGACAGGGTACGACTACGAGCAGTACTTC; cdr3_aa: CASSTQTGYDYEQYF
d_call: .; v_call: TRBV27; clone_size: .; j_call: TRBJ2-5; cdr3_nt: TGTGCCAGCAGTAGCGGGTCTACCGGGACCCAGTACTTC; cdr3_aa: CASSSGSTGTQYF
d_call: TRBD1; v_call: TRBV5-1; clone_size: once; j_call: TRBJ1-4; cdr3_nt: TGCGCCAGCAGCGTCGGGGACAGGGGGCCTGAAAAACTGTTTTTT; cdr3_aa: CASSVGDRGPEKLFF